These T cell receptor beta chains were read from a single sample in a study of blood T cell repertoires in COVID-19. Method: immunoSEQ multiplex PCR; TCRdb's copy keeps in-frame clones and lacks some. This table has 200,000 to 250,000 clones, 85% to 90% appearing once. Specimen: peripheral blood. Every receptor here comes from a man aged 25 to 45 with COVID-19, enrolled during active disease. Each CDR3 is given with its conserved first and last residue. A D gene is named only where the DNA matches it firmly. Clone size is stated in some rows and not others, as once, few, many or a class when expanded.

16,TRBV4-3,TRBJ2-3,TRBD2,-,CASSQGTSGATDTQYF,TGCGCCAGCAGCCAAGGGACTAGCGGGGCGACAGATACGCAGTATTTT
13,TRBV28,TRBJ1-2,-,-,CASDSGAYGGYTF,TGTGCCAGTGACAGTGGCGCTTATGGAGGCTACACCTTC
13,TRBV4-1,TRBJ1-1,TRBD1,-,CASSQVRDSEAFF,TGCGCCAGCAGCCAAGTAAGGGACAGTGAAGCTTTCTTT
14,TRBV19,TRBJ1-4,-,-,CASWTAATNEKLFF,TGTGCCAGCTGGACAGCCGCAACTAATGAAAAACTGTTTTTT
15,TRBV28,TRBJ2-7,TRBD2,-,CASSLPGLAGAEQYF,TGTGCCAGCAGTTTACCCGGACTAGCGGGAGCCGAGCAGTACTTC
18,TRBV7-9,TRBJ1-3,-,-,CASSTSSRQSLSGNTIYF,TGTGCCAGCAGCACCTCGAGTCGACAGTCCCTCTCTGGAAACACCATATATTTT
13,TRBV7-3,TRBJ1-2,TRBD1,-,CASSLTGGSGYTF,TGTGCCAGCAGCCTAACAGGGGGCAGTGGCTACACCTTC
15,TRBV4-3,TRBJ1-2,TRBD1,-,CASSHPDRGFYGYTF,TGCGCCAGCAGCCATCCGGACAGGGGATTCTATGGCTACACCTTC
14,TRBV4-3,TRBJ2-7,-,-,CASSQGQSYYEQYF,TGCGCCAGCAGCCAAGGACAGAGTTACTACGAGCAGTACTTC
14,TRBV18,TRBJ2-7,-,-,CASSPPVGRYEQYF,TGTGCCAGCTCACCACCGGTGGGGCGATACGAGCAGTACTTC
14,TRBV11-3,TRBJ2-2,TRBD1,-,CASSWTGAAGELFF,TGTGCCAGCAGCTGGACAGGGGCAGCAGGGGAGCTGTTTTTT
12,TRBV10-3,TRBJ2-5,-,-,CAISGQSWTQYF,TGTGCCATCAGCGGACAGTCGTGGACCCAGTACTTC
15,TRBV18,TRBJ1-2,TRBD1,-,CASSPPQGANYGYTF,TGTGCCAGCTCACCACCACAGGGGGCTAACTATGGCTACACCTTC
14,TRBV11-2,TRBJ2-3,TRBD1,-,CASSHGTGPDTQYF,TGTGCCAGCAGCCACGGGACAGGGCCAGATACGCAGTATTTT
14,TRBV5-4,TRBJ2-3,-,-,CASSSTASTDTQYF,TGTGCCAGCAGCTCCACAGCTAGCACAGATACGCAGTATTTT
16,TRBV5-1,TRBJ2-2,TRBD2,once,CASSPRAGGNTGELFF,TGCGCCAGCAGCCCACGAGCGGGGGGGAACACCGGGGAGCTGTTTTTT
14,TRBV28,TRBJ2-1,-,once,CASIGPGWYNEQFF,TGTGCCAGCATTGGACCAGGGTGGTACAATGAGCAGTTCTTC
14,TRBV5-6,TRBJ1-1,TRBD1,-,CASSLLRTGIEAFF,TGTGCCAGCAGCTTGTTGAGGACAGGTATTGAAGCTTTCTTT
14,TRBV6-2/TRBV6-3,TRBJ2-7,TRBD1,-,CASSYNRGPYEQYF,TGTGCCAGCAGTTACAACAGGGGACCCTACGAGCAGTACTTC
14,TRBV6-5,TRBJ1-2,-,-,CASSYKQGNYGYTF,TGTGCCAGCAGTTATAAACAGGGAAACTATGGCTACACCTTC
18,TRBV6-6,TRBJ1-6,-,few,CASSLLPGEGSYNSPLHF,TGTGCCAGCAGTCTACTTCCGGGGGAAGGGTCCTATAATTCACCCCTCCACTTT
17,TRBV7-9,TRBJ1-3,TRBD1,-,CASSSNDRGSSGNTIYF,TGTGCCAGCAGCTCAAACGACAGGGGGTCGAGTGGAAACACCATATATTTT
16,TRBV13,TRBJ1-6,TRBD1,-,CASSLGTGRYNSPLHF,TGTGCCAGCAGCCTGGGGACAGGACGTTATAATTCACCCCTCCACTTT
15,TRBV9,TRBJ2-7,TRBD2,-,CASSFGLAADSEQYF,TGTGCCAGCAGCTTCGGACTAGCGGCTGACTCGGAGCAGTACTTC
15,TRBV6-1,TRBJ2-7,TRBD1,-,CASSEYQGQLYEQYF,TGTGCCAGCAGTGAATATCAGGGACAGCTCTACGAGCAGTACTTC
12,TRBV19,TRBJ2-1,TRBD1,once,CASQGQGSEQFF,TGTGCCAGCCAGGGACAGGGAAGTGAGCAGTTCTTC
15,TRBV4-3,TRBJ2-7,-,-,CASSQGQGYSYEQYF,TGCGCCAGCAGCCAAGGGCAGGGGTACTCCTACGAGCAGTACTTC
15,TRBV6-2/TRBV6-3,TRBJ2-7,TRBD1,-,CASSYSPGQTYEQYF,TGTGCCAGCAGTTACTCCCCGGGACAGACCTACGAGCAGTACTTC
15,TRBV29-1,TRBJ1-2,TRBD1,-,CSVESDRGPSYGYTF,TGCAGCGTTGAGTCGGACAGGGGTCCCTCCTATGGCTACACCTTC
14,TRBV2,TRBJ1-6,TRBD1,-,CARKETGSRSPLHF,TGTGCCAGGAAAGAGACAGGGAGTAGATCACCCCTCCACTTT
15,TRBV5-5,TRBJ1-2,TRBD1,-,CASSLFGGGDPGYTF,TGTGCCAGCAGCTTGTTCGGAGGGGGCGACCCTGGCTACACCTTC
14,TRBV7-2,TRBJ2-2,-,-,CASSADSGTGELFF,TGTGCCAGCAGCGCGGACAGTGGAACCGGGGAGCTGTTTTTT
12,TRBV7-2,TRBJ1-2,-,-,CASSLNINGYTF,TGTGCCAGCAGCCTTAACATAAATGGCTACACCTTC
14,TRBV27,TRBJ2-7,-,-,CASSPLTASYEQYF,TGTGCCAGCAGTCCCCTGACAGCCTCCTACGAGCAGTACTTC
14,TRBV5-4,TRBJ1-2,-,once,CASSLQGGATGYTF,TGTGCCAGCAGCTTGCAAGGCGGGGCTACGGGCTACACCTTC
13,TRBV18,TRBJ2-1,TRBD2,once,CASSPISEGLAIF,TGTGCCAGCTCACCGATTAGTGAAGGACTAGCTATCTTC
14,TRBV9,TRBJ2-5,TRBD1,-,CASSATGVQETQYF,TGTGCCAGCAGCGCCACAGGGGTCCAAGAGACCCAGTACTTC